These 5 T cell receptor beta chains came from one sample sequenced in a study of radiation and T cells in renal cell carcinoma. Described time point: blood 2 weeks post-SBRT. Described treatment: 15 Gy SBRT to primary tumor, nephrectomy 4 weeks later. Libraries were prepared by immunoSEQ multiplex PCR; TCRdb keeps only in-frame clonotypes and omits some of them. Of 60,000 to 80,000 clones in the sample, 82% were seen once. The starting material was blood, obtained from a patient whose treatment included radiotherapy and nephrectomy. Receptor source: a man in his 60s with renal cell carcinoma.

The chain combines TRBV7-9 with TRBJ2-3, with 7 bases lining up with TRBD2. Germline V gene sequence: CDR1 SEHNR, CDR2 FQNEAQ (reference sequence). The CDR3 totals 15 residues. V was clipped by 5 bases and J by 1 base; unmatched bases: 6. Here the CDR3 DNA reads TGTGCCAGCAGCCCCCGGGGACTACGCACAGATACGCAGTATTTT. This encodes CASSPRGLRTDTQYF.

This chain connects TRBV19 to TRBJ2-1, with a tentative D call TRBD1 (5 bases). The germline gives CDR1 LNHDA, CDR2 SQIVND (reference sequence). The CDR3 has 15 amino acids. The V end was cut by 4 bases, the J end by 4 bases, with 14 bases between. CDR3 in amino acids: CASSTSSKGYNEQFF. Here the CDR3 DNA reads TGTGCCAGTAGTACCTCGTCAAAGGGGTACAATGAGCAGTTCTTC.

The chain employs TRBV21-1 and TRBJ2-7; the table's TRBD2 call for D was not verified on the DNA. TRBV21-1 has pseudogene status. This CDR3 has 11 residues. CDR3 DNA: TGTGCCAGTTCGGTCACCTACGAGCAGTACTTC. This sequence encodes CASSVTYEQYF.

The rearrangement links TRBV5-1 to TRBJ2-3; D remains ambiguous. Trimming shortened V by 1 base and J by 0 bases, and 6 bases separated the two germline ends. CDR1 and CDR2 (germline): SGHRS, YFSETQ. This CDR3 has 14 residues. CDR3 sequence (DNA): TGCGCCAGCAGCTTGAGTAGTAGCACAGATACGCAGTATTTT. This gives the protein CASSLSSSTDTQYF.

In this sample, this clone turned up a few times. This sequence joins TRBV7-9 and TRBJ1-2; 8 positions agree with TRBD1. Trimming cost V 0 bases and J 8 bases; bases outside gene matches: 8. CDR3 size: 15 residues. Per the germline V gene, CDR1 is SEHNR and CDR2 is FQNEAQ (reference sequence). CDR3: CASSLAWTGTGGYTF. The CDR3 DNA reads TGTGCCAGCAGCTTAGCCTGGACAGGGACCGGAGGCTACACCTTC.